This section outlines one T cell receptor beta chain sequence together with its context. The CDR3 sequence is 13 residues long. Germline CDR1 and CDR2: SGHNT and YYREEE (reference sequence). Trimming left V 0 bases short and J 3 bases short, with 4 bases between. As handled by the study authors: Amplifying reference gene primers gave estimates of nucleated cell counts. Assay: immunoSEQ multiplex PCR; the TCRdb copy retains only in-frame clones and omits some. V and J calls and clone size come straight from that table; D and trimming were deduced from the DNA. This table holds under 200,000 clones, 70% to 90% found once. These data originate in a study of blood T cell repertoires in COVID-19. Whole-study context: Collection of acute and convalescent COVID-19 samples took place in the United States, Italy and Spain. PBMCs, B-cell-depleted T cells, or T cells were the source of the cDNA or gDNA that made up the material.

Sequencing was performed on peripheral blood. The receptor was isolated from a man between 60 and 75 years old with active or convalescent COVID-19. The chain uses TRBV5-4 and TRBJ2-1; D unclear. CDR3 amino acids: CASSLDSYNEQFF. CDR3 coding DNA: TGTGCCAGCAGCTTGGACAGCTACAATGAGCAGTTCTTC.